Listed below are T cell receptor beta chains from one sample, sequenced in a study of blood T cell repertoires in COVID-19. The repertoire was sequenced with immunoSEQ multiplex PCR; TCRdb's copy has only in-frame clones and lacks some. The sample has fewer than 300,000 clones, approximately 86% seen once. Sequencing used peripheral blood. These receptors were obtained from a human donor with COVID-19, enrolled during active disease. The donor label of this sample is uncertain. Each CDR3 is given with its conserved first and last residue. A D gene is named only where the DNA matches it firmly. Clone size is shown for a subset of rows, as once, few, many or a class of expanded clone.

j_gene: TRBJ1-5
v_gene: TRBV30
abundance: .
len: 15
d_gene: .
CDR3aa: CAWSVLRSGDQPQHF
CDR3nt: TGTGCCTGGAGTGTACTGCGGTCGGGGGATCAGCCCCAGCATTTT

j_gene: TRBJ2-7
v_gene: TRBV7-3
abundance: .
len: 15
d_gene: TRBD2
CDR3aa: CASSLNGGTGYEQYF
CDR3nt: TGTGCCAGCAGCTTAAACGGGGGGACGGGCTACGAGCAGTACTTC

j_gene: TRBJ1-5
v_gene: TRBV19
abundance: once
len: 12
d_gene: .
CDR3aa: CASSMGGQPQHF
CDR3nt: TGTGCCAGTAGTATGGGAGGTCAGCCCCAGCATTTT

j_gene: TRBJ1-4
v_gene: TRBV3-1/TRBV3-2
abundance: once
len: 16
d_gene: TRBD1
CDR3aa: CASSQEDRGPWEKLFF
CDR3nt: TGTGCCAGCAGCCAAGAGGACAGGGGGCCCTGGGAAAAACTGTTTTTT

j_gene: TRBJ1-5
v_gene: TRBV19
abundance: once
len: 15
d_gene: .
CDR3aa: CASSIDSRGHQPQHF
CDR3nt: TGTGCCAGTAGTATAGATTCCAGGGGACATCAGCCCCAGCATTTT

j_gene: TRBJ1-2
v_gene: TRBV3-1/TRBV3-2
abundance: few
len: 12
d_gene: .
CDR3aa: CASSQASRGYTF
CDR3nt: TGTGCCAGCAGCCAAGCTAGCCGGGGCTACACCTTC

j_gene: TRBJ2-5
v_gene: TRBV5-4
abundance: .
len: 15
d_gene: TRBD1
CDR3aa: CASSPTRQGEETQYF
CDR3nt: TGTGCCAGCAGCCCCACCCGACAGGGGGAAGAGACCCAGTACTTC

j_gene: TRBJ1-2
v_gene: TRBV5-1
abundance: .
len: 14
d_gene: .
CDR3aa: CASSSGQYNYGYTF
CDR3nt: TGCGCCAGCAGCTCCGGACAGTACAACTATGGCTACACCTTC

j_gene: TRBJ2-7
v_gene: TRBV5-1
abundance: .
len: 15
d_gene: TRBD1
CDR3aa: CASSLAWTGAYEQYF
CDR3nt: TGCGCCAGCAGCTTGGCTTGGACAGGGGCCTACGAGCAGTACTTC

j_gene: TRBJ1-5
v_gene: TRBV2
abundance: many
len: 12
d_gene: .
CDR3aa: CASSDRNQPQHF
CDR3nt: TGTGCCAGCAGTGACAGAAATCAGCCCCAGCATTTT

j_gene: TRBJ2-1
v_gene: TRBV19
abundance: .
len: 14
d_gene: TRBD2
CDR3aa: CASSPREAYNEQFF
CDR3nt: TGTGCCAGTAGTCCGCGGGAGGCCTACAATGAGCAGTTCTTC

j_gene: TRBJ2-1
v_gene: TRBV27
abundance: .
len: 15
d_gene: .
CDR3aa: CASSFGGSSYNEQFF
CDR3nt: TGTGCCAGCAGTTTTGGGGGGAGCTCCTACAATGAGCAGTTCTTC

j_gene: TRBJ2-2
v_gene: TRBV9
abundance: .
len: 15
d_gene: TRBD2
CDR3aa: CASSVGLGAPGELFF
CDR3nt: TGTGCCAGCAGCGTGGGACTAGGTGCACCGGGGGAGCTGTTTTTT

j_gene: TRBJ2-3
v_gene: TRBV11-3
abundance: .
len: 16
d_gene: .
CDR3aa: CASSLRRGVLGDTQYF
CDR3nt: TGTGCCAGCAGCTTAAGGAGGGGAGTCCTTGGGGATACGCAGTATTTT

j_gene: TRBJ1-1
v_gene: TRBV28
abundance: .
len: 16
d_gene: .
CDR3aa: CASSGAGRTWDTEAFF
CDR3nt: TGTGCCAGCAGTGGGGCTGGGAGGACCTGGGACACTGAAGCTTTCTTT

j_gene: TRBJ2-7
v_gene: TRBV12-3/TRBV12-4
abundance: .
len: 13
d_gene: TRBD2
CDR3aa: CASKNSGSSEQYF
CDR3nt: TGTGCCAGCAAGAATAGCGGGAGCAGCGAGCAGTACTTC

j_gene: TRBJ1-6
v_gene: TRBV28
abundance: .
len: 14
d_gene: TRBD1
CDR3aa: CASSQPGGNSPLHF
CDR3nt: TGTGCCAGCAGCCAACCAGGGGGCAATTCACCCCTCCACTTT

j_gene: TRBJ1-4
v_gene: TRBV2
abundance: few
len: 13
d_gene: .
CDR3aa: CASSETNLGKLFF
CDR3nt: TGTGCCAGCAGTGAGACCAACCTAGGAAAACTGTTTTTT

j_gene: TRBJ1-2
v_gene: TRBV18
abundance: once
len: 15
d_gene: .
CDR3aa: CASSPRTLSNYGCTF
CDR3nt: TGTGCCAGCTCACCCCGGACACTCTCTAACTATGGCTGCACCTTC

j_gene: TRBJ1-2
v_gene: TRBV29-1
abundance: .
len: 12
d_gene: .
CDR3aa: CSVVNLNYGYTF
CDR3nt: TGCAGCGTTGTAAATCTCAACTATGGCTACACCTTC

j_gene: TRBJ2-3
v_gene: TRBV18
abundance: .
len: 18
d_gene: TRBD1
CDR3aa: CASSPIRTGGDHTDTQYF
CDR3nt: TGTGCCAGCTCACCTATACGGACAGGGGGGGACCACACAGATACGCAGTATTTT

j_gene: TRBJ2-5
v_gene: TRBV7-2
abundance: .
len: 14
d_gene: TRBD2
CDR3aa: CASSFGGEGETQYF
CDR3nt: TGTGCCAGCAGCTTCGGGGGGGAAGGGGAGACCCAGTACTTC

j_gene: TRBJ2-1
v_gene: TRBV10-3
abundance: .
len: 14
d_gene: .
CDR3aa: CAISTGVVYNEQFF
CDR3nt: TGTGCCATCAGTACGGGAGTTGTCTACAATGAGCAGTTCTTC

j_gene: TRBJ1-5
v_gene: TRBV7-3
abundance: .
len: 13
d_gene: .
CDR3aa: CASSNSRDQPQHF
CDR3nt: TGTGCCAGCAGTAACTCTCGGGATCAGCCCCAGCATTTT

j_gene: TRBJ1-2
v_gene: TRBV4-2
abundance: .
len: 15
d_gene: .
CDR3aa: CASSQEYSRNYGYTF
CDR3nt: TGTGCCAGCAGCCAAGAGTATTCCAGAAACTATGGCTACACCTTC

j_gene: TRBJ1-2
v_gene: TRBV7-6
abundance: .
len: 14
d_gene: TRBD1
CDR3aa: CASSLAGTGNGYTF
CDR3nt: TGTGCCAGCAGCTTAGCCGGGACAGGGAATGGCTACACCTTC

j_gene: TRBJ2-1
v_gene: TRBV20-1
abundance: once
len: 12
d_gene: .
CDR3aa: CSASLGYNEQFF
CDR3nt: TGCAGTGCTAGTCTCGGGTACAATGAGCAGTTCTTC

j_gene: TRBJ1-1
v_gene: TRBV19
abundance: few
len: 11
d_gene: .
CDR3aa: CVTMGGTEAFF
CDR3nt: TGTGTGACCATGGGGGGCACTGAAGCTTTCTTT

j_gene: TRBJ1-5
v_gene: TRBV30
abundance: .
len: 17
d_gene: .
CDR3aa: CAWSPGSQTNSNQPQHF
CDR3nt: TGTGCCTGGAGTCCCGGGAGCCAGACTAATAGCAATCAGCCCCAGCATTTT

j_gene: TRBJ2-5
v_gene: TRBV6-5
abundance: once
len: 15
d_gene: .
CDR3aa: CASSFSWGLGETQYF
CDR3nt: TGTGCCAGCAGTTTCTCCTGGGGCCTGGGGGAGACCCAGTACTTC

j_gene: TRBJ2-7
v_gene: TRBV2
abundance: .
len: 19
d_gene: TRBD2
CDR3aa: CASSGGTSGRERYSYEQYF
CDR3nt: TGTGCCAGCAGTGGGGGGACTAGCGGGAGGGAACGCTACTCCTACGAGCAGTACTTC

j_gene: TRBJ2-5
v_gene: TRBV11-3
abundance: once
len: 15
d_gene: TRBD1
CDR3aa: CASSSGQRYQETQYF
CDR3nt: TGTGCCAGCAGCTCGGGACAGCGGTACCAAGAGACCCAGTACTTC

j_gene: TRBJ1-2
v_gene: TRBV12-3/TRBV12-4
abundance: .
len: 11
d_gene: .
CDR3aa: CASSTDTRYTF
CDR3nt: TGTGCCAGCAGTACGGACACCCGCTACACCTTC

j_gene: TRBJ2-2
v_gene: TRBV6-1
abundance: .
len: 16
d_gene: .
CDR3aa: CASSEARSGLTGELFF
CDR3nt: TGTGCCAGCAGTGAAGCGCGTAGCGGCCTCACCGGGGAGCTGTTTTTT

j_gene: TRBJ1-5
v_gene: TRBV19
abundance: few
len: 12
d_gene: .
CDR3aa: CASSPNNQPQHF
CDR3nt: TGTGCCAGTAGTCCAAACAATCAGCCCCAGCATTTT

j_gene: TRBJ2-7
v_gene: TRBV7-9
abundance: .
len: 14
d_gene: .
CDR3aa: CASSSGREAYEQYF
CDR3nt: TGTGCCAGCAGCTCCGGCAGGGAGGCCTACGAGCAGTACTTC

j_gene: TRBJ2-1
v_gene: TRBV6-5
abundance: once
len: 15
d_gene: TRBD2
CDR3aa: CASTSLAGGANEQFF
CDR3nt: TGTGCCAGCACTAGCCTAGCGGGAGGGGCCAATGAGCAGTTCTTC

j_gene: TRBJ2-7
v_gene: TRBV5-5
abundance: .
len: 16
d_gene: TRBD2
CDR3aa: CASSADRASGSYEQYF
CDR3nt: TGTGCCAGCAGCGCCGACCGGGCTAGCGGATCCTACGAGCAGTACTTC

j_gene: TRBJ2-1
v_gene: TRBV9
abundance: .
len: 16
d_gene: .
CDR3aa: CASSVVIASSYNEQFF
CDR3nt: TGTGCCAGCAGCGTAGTCATAGCCTCTAGCTACAATGAGCAGTTCTTC

j_gene: TRBJ1-4
v_gene: TRBV4-1
abundance: .
len: 15
d_gene: .
CDR3aa: CASSQDSLASEKLFF
CDR3nt: TGCGCCAGCAGCCAAGACTCCCTGGCTAGTGAAAAACTGTTTTTT

j_gene: TRBJ1-1
v_gene: TRBV5-1
abundance: .
len: 14
d_gene: TRBD1
CDR3aa: CASSPQGAGDEAFF
CDR3nt: TGCGCCAGCAGTCCCCAGGGGGCCGGTGATGAAGCTTTCTTT

j_gene: TRBJ1-5
v_gene: TRBV30
abundance: few
len: 14
d_gene: TRBD1
CDR3aa: CAWSGDSGGQPQHF
CDR3nt: TGTGCCTGGAGTGGGGACAGTGGAGGACAGCCCCAGCATTTT

j_gene: TRBJ1-2
v_gene: TRBV30
abundance: few
len: 11
d_gene: .
CDR3aa: CAWSPGYGYTF
CDR3nt: TGTGCCTGGAGTCCAGGCTATGGCTACACCTTC

j_gene: TRBJ2-3
v_gene: TRBV2
abundance: .
len: 16
d_gene: .
CDR3aa: CASTTNSGAGTDTQYF
CDR3nt: TGTGCCAGCACCACAAATAGCGGAGCGGGCACAGATACGCAGTATTTT

j_gene: TRBJ1-3
v_gene: TRBV6-5
abundance: .
len: 14
d_gene: .
CDR3aa: CASSYRGSGNTIYF
CDR3nt: TGTGCCAGCAGTTACAGAGGCTCTGGAAACACCATATATTTT

j_gene: TRBJ2-7
v_gene: TRBV10-2
abundance: .
len: 17
d_gene: TRBD2
CDR3aa: CASSELAGGPYSYEQYF
CDR3nt: TGCGCCAGCAGTGAACTAGCGGGAGGGCCCTACTCCTACGAGCAGTACTTC

j_gene: TRBJ2-3
v_gene: TRBV5-4
abundance: .
len: 17
d_gene: TRBD2
CDR3aa: CASSLPTAGGLRDTQYF
CDR3nt: TGTGCCAGCAGCTTGCCGACGGCGGGAGGGCTTAGAGATACGCAGTATTTT

j_gene: TRBJ2-2
v_gene: TRBV30
abundance: .
len: 17
d_gene: .
CDR3aa: CAWSPGMGLRGRGELFF
CDR3nt: TGTGCCTGGAGCCCGGGGATGGGACTCCGGGGAAGGGGGGAGCTGTTTTTT

j_gene: TRBJ1-1
v_gene: TRBV18
abundance: .
len: 17
d_gene: TRBD1
CDR3aa: CASSPRRQGGGYTEAFF
CDR3nt: TGTGCCAGCTCACCAAGAAGACAGGGGGGAGGATACACTGAAGCTTTCTTT

j_gene: TRBJ2-3
v_gene: TRBV2
abundance: .
len: 19
d_gene: TRBD2
CDR3aa: CASSERGLAKKYGTDTQYF
CDR3nt: TGTGCCAGCAGTGAAAGGGGACTAGCGAAAAAATACGGCACAGATACGCAGTATTTT

j_gene: TRBJ1-1
v_gene: TRBV4-3
abundance: .
len: 14
d_gene: TRBD1
CDR3aa: CASSHDRGNTEAFF
CDR3nt: TGCGCCAGCAGCCACGACAGGGGAAACACTGAAGCTTTCTTT